This TCR beta chain appears in the sequencing data of a study of Ad26.COV2.S vaccination and SARS-CoV-2 variants. Turning to the study itself: Administration of Ad26.COV2.S was intramuscular, either once or twice 56 days apart. Study conclusions and caveats: Placebo recipients and vaccine recipients were similar in non-spike TCR breadth.

TCRdb's table, derived via immunoSEQ multiplex PCR, lists solely in-frame clones and lacks some. The sample holds about 410,000 clones, approximately 89% seen once. With regard to this clone: Its antigen is currently unknown.

Treatment indicated: 15 to 20 received Ad26.COV2.S at low or high dose, single or two shots; five or six received placebo; per-sample allocation not given. The samples date from day 63 after the first vaccine or placebo injection. Trimming cost V 8 bases and J 5 bases, with 15 bases left between them. The CDR3 has 13 amino acids. Per germline, CDR1 SNHLY and CDR2 FYNNEI. The chain has TRBV2 and TRBJ1-1, with D perhaps matching TRBD1 (5 bases). The sequence was obtained from a person between 18 and 59 years old who received the Ad26.COV2.S COVID-19 vaccine or a placebo. The sequenced sample was peripheral blood, obtained in a trial of Ad26.COV2.S vaccine versus placebo. The CDR3 is CASEGAGRTEAFF. The CDR3 coding sequence is TGTGCCAGCGAAGGGGCAGGGCGTACTGAAGCTTTCTTT.